A selection of T cell receptor beta chains follows, all from one sample in a study of shared clonotypes between healthy human individuals. Assay: immunoSEQ multiplex PCR; the TCRdb copy retains only in-frame clones and omits some. The sample holds over a million clones, about 98.5% seen once. The sequenced sample consisted of naive CD4+ T cells sorted from blood. Receptors originate from a man aged 30-40 years in good health. The CDR3 runs from the conserved cysteine through the conserved F or W. A D gene is named only where the DNA matches it firmly. Some rows mark clone size as missing; the rest say once, few, many or name a class of expanded clone.

clone_size j_call v_call d_call cdr3_nt cdr3_aa
NA TRBJ2-5 TRBV6-1 NA TGTGCCAGCAGCCGGGGGTCAATGGAGACCCAGTACTTC CASSRGSMETQYF
NA TRBJ2-1 TRBV5-1 NA TGCGCCAGCAGCTTATTAAACCCGACGAATGAGCAGTTCTTC CASSLLNPTNEQFF
NA TRBJ2-5 TRBV5-5 TRBD2 TGTGCCAGCATCCGTAGCGGGAGGGGGGTGGCAGAGACCCAGTACTTC CASIRSGRGVAETQYF
NA TRBJ2-1 TRBV5-1 NA TGCGCCAGGTACTACAATGAGCAGTTCTTC CARYYNEQFF
NA TRBJ2-7 TRBV5-4 NA TGTGCCAGCAGCTTGGGGCAGAGGTCCGCCTCCTACGAGCAGTACTTC CASSLGQRSASYEQYF
once TRBJ2-3 TRBV2 NA TGTGCCAGCAGTGAAGCTCTAGTTACGCAGTATTTT CASSEALVTQYF
NA TRBJ1-3 TRBV25-1 TRBD1 TGTGCCAGCAGTGAGGCAGGGGGTGGAAACACCATATATTTT CASSEAGGGNTIYF
NA TRBJ2-1 TRBV19 TRBD2 TGTGCCAGTGCCGGGGGTAGCGGGGTCTACAATGAGCAGTTCTTC CASAGGSGVYNEQFF
NA TRBJ2-7 TRBV6-6 NA TGTGCCAGCAGAGGACAGTCCTACGAGCAGTACTTC CASRGQSYEQYF
NA TRBJ2-7 TRBV14 NA TGTGCCAGCAGCCCTGGGGTTGAGGATTCCACGGGGGAGCAGTACTTC CASSPGVEDSTGEQYF
NA TRBJ2-7 TRBV9 TRBD2 TGTGCCAGCAGCGCGCTAGCGGGAGCTTATATCTACGAGCAGTACTTC CASSALAGAYIYEQYF
NA TRBJ2-7 TRBV29-1 TRBD2 TGCAGCGTGGCCAGACTAGCGGGAGTATACGAGCAGTACTTC CSVARLAGVYEQYF
NA TRBJ2-3 TRBV14 NA TGTGCCAGCAGCCAAGACGGGAGCCGCACAGATACGCAGTATTTT CASSQDGSRTDTQYF
NA TRBJ2-2 TRBV15 TRBD2 TGTGCCACCAGCGGAAACAAGGGACTAGCGGGAGTTTACACCGGGGAGCTGTTTTTT CATSGNKGLAGVYTGELFF
NA TRBJ1-1 TRBV15 NA TGTGCCACCAGCACCGTTTGGGAGAACACTGAAGCTTTCTTT CATSTVWENTEAFF
NA TRBJ1-4 TRBV5-7 NA TGTGCCAGGCAACCCACGACAGGTGATGAAAAACTGTTTTTT CARQPTTGDEKLFF
NA TRBJ2-3 TRBV30 NA TGTGCCTGGAGCCAAGGGACTTATACGCAGTATTTT CAWSQGTYTQYF
NA TRBJ1-5 TRBV6-1 TRBD1 TGTGCCAGCAGTGCAACAGGGGGCAATCAGCCCCAGCATTTT CASSATGGNQPQHF
NA TRBJ2-7 TRBV5-1 TRBD2 TGCGCCAGCAGCTCGGGACTAGCGGGATCCTACGAGCAGTACTTC CASSSGLAGSYEQYF
once TRBJ2-7 TRBV29-1 NA TGCAGCGTTGCGAGGGCGGCCTCCTACGAGCAGTACTTC CSVARAASYEQYF
NA TRBJ2-2 TRBV30 TRBD2 TGTGCCTGGAGTGTGCTAGCGGGACCGAACACCGGGGAGCTGTTTTTT CAWSVLAGPNTGELFF
NA TRBJ1-2 TRBV2 NA TGTGCCAGCAGTGAAGCGGGCTATGGCTACACCTTC CASSEAGYGYTF
NA TRBJ1-3 TRBV2 NA TGTGCCAGCAGTGAAGCGGCCAGGGTGTCTGGAAACACCATATATTTT CASSEAARVSGNTIYF
NA TRBJ1-1 TRBV27 NA TGTGCCAGCAACGTTAGGACGTTAGGGAAGAACACTGAAGCTTTCTTT CASNVRTLGKNTEAFF
NA TRBJ1-1 TRBV9 NA TGTGCCAGCAGCGTAGGGGCAACATTAAACACTGAAGCTTTCTTT CASSVGATLNTEAFF
NA TRBJ2-5 TRBV7-6 NA TGTGCCAGCAGCACTGAAGAGACCCAGTACTTC CASSTEETQYF
NA TRBJ2-1 TRBV9 TRBD1 TGTGCCAGCAGCGTAGGGGGACAGGGGGCTTACAATGAGCAGTTCTTC CASSVGGQGAYNEQFF
NA TRBJ2-1 TRBV30 TRBD2 TGTGCCTGGATACCGGGACTAGGGCCCAATGAGCAGTTCTTC CAWIPGLGPNEQFF
NA TRBJ2-7 TRBV9 NA TGTGCCAGCAGCGACGCCCCGGCGGGCTACGAGCAGTACTTC CASSDAPAGYEQYF
NA TRBJ2-7 TRBV7-2 NA TGTGCCAGCAGCCAAGACAGGTATACCTACGAGCAGTACTTC CASSQDRYTYEQYF
NA TRBJ2-7 TRBV10-1 NA TGCGCCAGCAGTGAGTCACAGGGCCACGAGCAGTACTTC CASSESQGHEQYF
once TRBJ2-5 TRBV5-8 NA TGTGCCAGCAGCTTGGCGGGGAAAGAGACCCAGTACTTC CASSLAGKETQYF
NA TRBJ2-4 TRBV28 TRBD2 TGTGCCAGCAGTTTAATCCAAGCGGGAGGGCCGGGAAACATTCAGTACTTC CASSLIQAGGPGNIQYF
NA TRBJ2-1 TRBV4-2 NA TGTGCCAGCAGCCTCAAGAGGGGGACTAACAATGAGCAGTTCTTC CASSLKRGTNNEQFF
NA TRBJ2-5 TRBV28 NA TGTGCCAGCAGTTCGCCAGAGACCCAGTACTTC CASSSPETQYF
NA TRBJ2-2 TRBV5-1 NA TGCGCCAGCAGCTTGCAGGGCAGGGCGTCCGGGGAGCTGTTTTTT CASSLQGRASGELFF
NA TRBJ2-1 TRBV10-3 NA TGTGCCATCAGAACAGGGAGGGCCGGTAGTGAGCAGTTCTTC CAIRTGRAGSEQFF
NA TRBJ2-2 TRBV4-3 TRBD1 TGCGCCAGCAGCCAATCCCGACAGGGTGCCATCACCGGGGAGCTGTTTTTT CASSQSRQGAITGELFF
NA TRBJ1-5 TRBV29-1 NA TGCAGCGTTGGTGACAGCTCCAATCAGCCCCAGCATTTT CSVGDSSNQPQHF
NA TRBJ2-7 TRBV5-5 NA TGTGCCAGCAGCTTTACTCCCTACGAGCAGTACTTC CASSFTPYEQYF
NA TRBJ1-1 TRBV18 TRBD1 TGTGCCAGCGATAACCTACAGGGGGCCAGGGGGAACACTGAAGCTTTCTTT CASDNLQGARGNTEAFF
NA TRBJ2-6 TRBV7-2 NA TGTGCCAGCAGTCAGGGGGGATCTGGGGCCAACGTCCTGACTTTC CASSQGGSGANVLTF
NA TRBJ2-1 TRBV28 TRBD2 TGTGCCAGCAGTCTAGCGGTAGGGGAGCAGTTCTTC CASSLAVGEQFF
NA TRBJ1-5 TRBV15 TRBD1 TGTGCCACCAGCAAGGGGGAACAGGGGGGCAATCAGCCCCAGCATTTT CATSKGEQGGNQPQHF
NA TRBJ2-1 TRBV28 TRBD1 TGTGCCAGCAGTTTGGGAACAGGGGCGGCCTACAATGAGCAGTTCTTC CASSLGTGAAYNEQFF
NA TRBJ2-7 TRBV5-1 NA TGCGCCAGCAGCTCCGATGCCTCGGGGTTCTACGAGCAGTACTTC CASSSDASGFYEQYF
NA TRBJ1-5 TRBV5-1 NA TGCGCCAGCAGCCGAGATGGCAATCAGCCCCAGCATTTT CASSRDGNQPQHF
NA TRBJ2-7 TRBV28 NA TGTGCCAGCAGTTTGGAGGGAAGGGGTAGTTCCTACGAGCAGTACTTC CASSLEGRGSSYEQYF
NA TRBJ2-2 TRBV5-1 TRBD2 TGCGCCAGCAGCTTGATGCCAGCGGGAGGAGGGACCGGGGAGCTGTTTTTT CASSLMPAGGGTGELFF
NA TRBJ2-7 TRBV28 TRBD1 TGTGCCAGCACCACGGGACAGGGTTTCCTCGAGCAGTACTTC CASTTGQGFLEQYF
NA TRBJ2-1 TRBV7-9 TRBD1 TGTGCCAGCAGCCTGATGGGACAGGGGTTCGATGAGCAGTTCTTC CASSLMGQGFDEQFF